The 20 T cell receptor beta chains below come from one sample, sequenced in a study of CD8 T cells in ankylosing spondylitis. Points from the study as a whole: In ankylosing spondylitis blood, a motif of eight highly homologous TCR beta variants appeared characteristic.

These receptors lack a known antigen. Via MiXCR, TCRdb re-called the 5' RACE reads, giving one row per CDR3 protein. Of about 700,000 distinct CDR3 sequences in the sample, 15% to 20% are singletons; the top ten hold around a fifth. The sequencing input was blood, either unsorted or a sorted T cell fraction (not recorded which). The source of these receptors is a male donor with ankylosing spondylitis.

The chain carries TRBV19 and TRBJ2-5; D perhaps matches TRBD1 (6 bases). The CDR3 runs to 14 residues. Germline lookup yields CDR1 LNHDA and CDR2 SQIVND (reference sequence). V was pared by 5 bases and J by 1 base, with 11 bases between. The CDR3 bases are TGTGCCAGTAGTGCCGGGACAATCCAAGAGACCCAGTACTTC. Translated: CASSAGTIQETQYF.

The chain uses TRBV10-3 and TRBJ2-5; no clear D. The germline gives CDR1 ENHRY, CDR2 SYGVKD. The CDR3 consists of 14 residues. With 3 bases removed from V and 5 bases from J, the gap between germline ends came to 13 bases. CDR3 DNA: TGTGCCATCAGTGAACCACCACGGCTGGAGACCCAGTACTTC. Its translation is CAISEPPRLETQYF.

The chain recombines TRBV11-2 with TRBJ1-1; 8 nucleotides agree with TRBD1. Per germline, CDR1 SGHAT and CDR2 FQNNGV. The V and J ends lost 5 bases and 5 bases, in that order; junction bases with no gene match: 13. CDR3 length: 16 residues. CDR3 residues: CASSHRIDRGGTEAFF. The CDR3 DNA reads TGTGCCAGCAGCCACCGAATAGACAGGGGAGGGACTGAAGCTTTCTTT. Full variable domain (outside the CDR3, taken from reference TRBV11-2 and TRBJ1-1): EAGVAQSPRYKIIEKRQSVAFWCNPISGHATLYWYQQILGQGPKLLIQFQNNGVVDDSQLPKDRFSAERLKGVDSTLKIQPAKLEDSAVYLCASSHRIDRGGTEAFFGQGTRLTVV.

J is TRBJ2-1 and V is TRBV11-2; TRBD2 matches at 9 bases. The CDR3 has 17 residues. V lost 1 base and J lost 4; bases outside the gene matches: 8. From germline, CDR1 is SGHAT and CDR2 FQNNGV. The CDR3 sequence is CASSLGRLAEGYNEQFF. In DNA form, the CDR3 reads TGTGCCAGCAGCTTAGGTCGACTAGCGGAGGGGTACAATGAGCAGTTCTTC. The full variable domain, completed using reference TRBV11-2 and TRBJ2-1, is EAGVAQSPRYKIIEKRQSVAFWCNPISGHATLYWYQQILGQGPKLLIQFQNNGVVDDSQLPKDRFSAERLKGVDSTLKIQPAKLEDSAVYLCASSLGRLAEGYNEQFFGPGTRLTVL.

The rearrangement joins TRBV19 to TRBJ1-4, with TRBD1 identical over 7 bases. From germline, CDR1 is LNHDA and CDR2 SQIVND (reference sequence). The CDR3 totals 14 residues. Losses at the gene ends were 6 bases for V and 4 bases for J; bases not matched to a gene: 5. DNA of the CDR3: TGTGCCAGTAGGACAGGGCCGGATAATGAAAAACTGTTTTTT. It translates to CASRTGPDNEKLFF.

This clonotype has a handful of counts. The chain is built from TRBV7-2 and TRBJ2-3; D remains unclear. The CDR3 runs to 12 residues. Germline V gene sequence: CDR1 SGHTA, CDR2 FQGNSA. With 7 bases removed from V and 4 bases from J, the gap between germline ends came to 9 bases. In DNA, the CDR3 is TGTGCCAGCACCCGACAACCAGATACGCAGTATTTT. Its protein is CASTRQPDTQYF. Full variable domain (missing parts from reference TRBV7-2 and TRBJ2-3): GAGVSQSPSNKVTEKGKDVELRCDPISGHTALYWYRQSLGQGLEFLIYFQGNSAPDKSGLPSDRFSAERTGGSVSTLTIQRTQQEDSAVYLCASTRQPDTQYFGPGTRLTVL.

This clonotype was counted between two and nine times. The CDR3 DNA sequence: TGTGCCAGCAGCGGCACCATGTACACCGGGGAGCTGTTTTTT. Translation gives CASSGTMYTGELFF. The chain employs TRBV5-6 and TRBJ2-2; D uncertain. Trimming pared 4 bases from V and 3 bases from J, leaving 10 bases between. This CDR3 region has 14 residues. Germline loops: CDR1 SGHDT, CDR2 YYEEEE.

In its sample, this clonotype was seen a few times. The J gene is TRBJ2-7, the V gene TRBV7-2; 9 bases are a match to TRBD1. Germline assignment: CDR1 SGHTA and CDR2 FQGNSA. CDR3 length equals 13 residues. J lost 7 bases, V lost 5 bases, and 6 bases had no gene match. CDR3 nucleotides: TGTGCCAGCAGCGGGGACAGGGTTTGGGAGCAGTACTTC. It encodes CASSGDRVWEQYF.

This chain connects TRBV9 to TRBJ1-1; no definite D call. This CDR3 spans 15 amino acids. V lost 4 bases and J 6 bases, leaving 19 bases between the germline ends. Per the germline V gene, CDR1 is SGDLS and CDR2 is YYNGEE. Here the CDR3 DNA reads TGTGCCAGCAGCCCCCTCGAGACACCTATGGCTGAAGCTTTCTTT. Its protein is CASSPLETPMAEAFF.

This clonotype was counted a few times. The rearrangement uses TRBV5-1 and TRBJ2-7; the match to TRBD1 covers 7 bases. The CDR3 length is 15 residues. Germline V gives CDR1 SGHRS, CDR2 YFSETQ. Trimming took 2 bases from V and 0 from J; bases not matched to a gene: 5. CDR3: CASSLRDSSSYEQYF. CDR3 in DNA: TGCGCCAGCAGCTTAAGGGACAGCAGCTCCTACGAGCAGTACTTC.

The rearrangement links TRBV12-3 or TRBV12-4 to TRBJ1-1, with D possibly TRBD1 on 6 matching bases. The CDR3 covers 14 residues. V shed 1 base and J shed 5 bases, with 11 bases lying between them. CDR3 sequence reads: CASSLGAGETEAFF. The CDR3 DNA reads TGTGCCAGCAGTTTAGGTGCAGGGGAAACTGAAGCTTTCTTT.

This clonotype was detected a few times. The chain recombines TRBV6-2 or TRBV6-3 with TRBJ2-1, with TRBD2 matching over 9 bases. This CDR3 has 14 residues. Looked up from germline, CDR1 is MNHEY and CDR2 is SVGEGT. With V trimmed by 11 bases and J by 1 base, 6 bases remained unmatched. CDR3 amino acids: CAHGAGGSYNEQFF. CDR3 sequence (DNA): TGTGCCCACGGTGCGGGAGGGTCCTACAATGAGCAGTTCTTC.

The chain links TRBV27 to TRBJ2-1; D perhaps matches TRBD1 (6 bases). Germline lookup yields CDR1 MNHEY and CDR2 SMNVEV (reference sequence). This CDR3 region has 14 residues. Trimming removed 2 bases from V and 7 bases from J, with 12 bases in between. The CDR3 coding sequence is TGTGCCAGCAGTTTAGTGGGGGCAGGGAATGAGCAGTTCTTC. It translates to CASSLVGAGNEQFF.

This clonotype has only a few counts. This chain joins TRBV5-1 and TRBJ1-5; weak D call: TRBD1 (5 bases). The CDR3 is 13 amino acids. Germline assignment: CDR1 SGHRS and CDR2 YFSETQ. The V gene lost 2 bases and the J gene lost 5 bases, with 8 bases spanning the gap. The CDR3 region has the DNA TGCGCCAGCAGCTTTATGGGGGATCAGCCCCAGCATTTT. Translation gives CASSFMGDQPQHF.

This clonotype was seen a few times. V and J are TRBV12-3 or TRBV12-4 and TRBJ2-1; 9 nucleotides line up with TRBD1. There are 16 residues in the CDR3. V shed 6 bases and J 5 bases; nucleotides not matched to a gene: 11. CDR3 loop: CASSPAGQGMNNEQFF. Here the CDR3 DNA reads TGTGCCAGCAGCCCAGCGGGACAGGGAATGAACAATGAGCAGTTCTTC.

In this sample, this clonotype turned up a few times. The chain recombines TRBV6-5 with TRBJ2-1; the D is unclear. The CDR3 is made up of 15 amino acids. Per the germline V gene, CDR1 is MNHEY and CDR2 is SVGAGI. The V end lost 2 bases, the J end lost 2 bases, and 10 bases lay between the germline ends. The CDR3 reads CASSYRGRAYNEQFF. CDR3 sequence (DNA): TGTGCCAGCAGTTACAGAGGACGGGCCTACAATGAGCAGTTCTTC.

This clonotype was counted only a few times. CDR3 region: CASSNKTGYGYTF. The CDR3 DNA sequence: TGTGCCAGCAGCAACAAGACAGGGTATGGCTACACCTTC. This chain links TRBV21-1 with TRBJ1-2; the D call TRBD1 from the table was never checked on the DNA. TRBV21-1 is a known pseudogene. The CDR3 sequence is 13 residues long.

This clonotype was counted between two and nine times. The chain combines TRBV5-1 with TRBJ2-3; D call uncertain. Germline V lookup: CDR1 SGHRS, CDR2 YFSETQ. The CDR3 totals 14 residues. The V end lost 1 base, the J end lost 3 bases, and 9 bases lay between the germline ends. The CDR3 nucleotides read TGCGCCAGCAGCTTGCTGGCCTTGACAGATACGCAGTATTTT. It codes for CASSLLALTDTQYF. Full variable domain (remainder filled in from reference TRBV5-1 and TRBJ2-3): KAGVTQTPRYLIKTRGQQVTLSCSPISGHRSVSWYQQTPGQGLQFLFEYFSETQRNKGNFPGRFSGRQFSNSRSEMNVSTLELGDSALYLCASSLLALTDTQYFGPGTRLTVL.

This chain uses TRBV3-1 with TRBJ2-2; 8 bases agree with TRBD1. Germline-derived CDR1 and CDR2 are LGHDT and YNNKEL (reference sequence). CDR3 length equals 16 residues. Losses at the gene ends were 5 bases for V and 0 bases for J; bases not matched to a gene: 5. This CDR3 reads CASSTWDRTNTGELFF. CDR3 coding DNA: TGTGCCAGCAGCACTTGGGACAGGACGAACACCGGGGAGCTGTTTTTT. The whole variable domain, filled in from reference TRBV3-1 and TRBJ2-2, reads DTAVSQTPKYLVTQMGNDKSIKCEQNLGHDTMYWYKQDSKKFLKIMFSYNNKELIINETVPNRFSPKSPDKAHLNLHINSLELGDSAVYFCASSTWDRTNTGELFFGEGSRLTVL.

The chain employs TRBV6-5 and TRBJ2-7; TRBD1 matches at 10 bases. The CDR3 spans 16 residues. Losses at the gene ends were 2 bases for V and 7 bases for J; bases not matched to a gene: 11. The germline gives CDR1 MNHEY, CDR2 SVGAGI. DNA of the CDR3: TGTGCCAGCAGTTACCGTCCCGGGACAGGGGTGAGGGAGCAGTACTTC. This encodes CASSYRPGTGVREQYF.